Listed below are T cell receptor beta chains from one sample, sequenced in a study of cytomegalovirus exposure and HLA in healthy donors. Using immunoSEQ multiplex PCR, the repertoire was profiled, and TCRdb retains in-frame clones only, with some absent. The data hold 150,000 to 200,000 clones, with 86% observed a single time. Sequencing used PBMCs. Receptors originate from a young woman in good health and CMV-seronegative. Each CDR3 is given with its conserved first and last residue. Fields, in order: clone size, D gene, J gene, V gene, CDR3 DNA, CDR3 protein. A D gene is named only where the DNA matches it firmly. Part of the rows lack a size; the others show once, few, many or a class for expanded clones.

abundance: -
d_gene: -
j_gene: TRBJ2-5
v_gene: TRBV5-8
CDR3nt: TGTGCCAGCATCGACACCGCGCTCGGGACCCAGTACTTC
CDR3aa: CASIDTALGTQYF

abundance: -
d_gene: -
j_gene: TRBJ1-5
v_gene: TRBV19
CDR3nt: TGTGCCAGTAGTTCGGGAAACAAAGGGATTTTAGGCAATCAGCCCCAGCATTTT
CDR3aa: CASSSGNKGILGNQPQHF

abundance: -
d_gene: TRBD1
j_gene: TRBJ2-7
v_gene: TRBV28
CDR3nt: TGTGCCAGCAGGCGATCGGACAGGGATGTTGGGCAGTACTTC
CDR3aa: CASRRSDRDVGQYF

abundance: -
d_gene: TRBD2
j_gene: TRBJ2-3
v_gene: TRBV7-9
CDR3nt: TGTGCCAGCAGCCCCACTAGCGGGAGCACAGATACGCAGTATTTT
CDR3aa: CASSPTSGSTDTQYF

abundance: few
d_gene: TRBD2
j_gene: TRBJ2-1
v_gene: TRBV4-1
CDR3nt: TGCGCCAGCAGCCCCCTTGTGGGACTAGGTGAGAATGAGCAGTTCTTC
CDR3aa: CASSPLVGLGENEQFF

abundance: -
d_gene: TRBD1
j_gene: TRBJ1-2
v_gene: TRBV20-1
CDR3nt: TGCAGTGCTACTCGGACAGGGCGCTACACCTTC
CDR3aa: CSATRTGRYTF

abundance: -
d_gene: -
j_gene: TRBJ2-5
v_gene: TRBV27
CDR3nt: TGTGCCAGCAGTTCGAGGGGGACGGGGGAGACCCAGTACTTC
CDR3aa: CASSSRGTGETQYF

abundance: -
d_gene: TRBD2
j_gene: TRBJ2-7
v_gene: TRBV7-6
CDR3nt: TGTGCCAGCAGCTCCCTAGCGGGAACCTCCTACGAGCAGTACTTC
CDR3aa: CASSSLAGTSYEQYF

abundance: once
d_gene: -
j_gene: TRBJ2-7
v_gene: TRBV5-1
CDR3nt: TGCGCCAGCAGCTTGGGGGGCGCGGACGAGCAGTACTTC
CDR3aa: CASSLGGADEQYF

abundance: -
d_gene: TRBD2
j_gene: TRBJ2-1
v_gene: TRBV11-2
CDR3nt: TGTGCCAGCAGCTTTGATAGGACTAGCGGAGCCTACAATGAGCAGTTCTTC
CDR3aa: CASSFDRTSGAYNEQFF

abundance: -
d_gene: -
j_gene: TRBJ1-5
v_gene: TRBV28
CDR3nt: TGTGCCAGCAGTGTCACGGGAGGGATAGTCCAGCCCCAGCATTTT
CDR3aa: CASSVTGGIVQPQHF

abundance: -
d_gene: TRBD1
j_gene: TRBJ1-4
v_gene: TRBV4-1
CDR3nt: TGCGCCAGCAGCCAAGGAAACAGGGGCGATAATGAAAAACTGTTTTTT
CDR3aa: CASSQGNRGDNEKLFF

abundance: once
d_gene: -
j_gene: TRBJ1-2
v_gene: TRBV29-1
CDR3nt: TGCAGCGTTGAGAGAATGGGACACCATGAAACTAACTATGGCTACACCTTC
CDR3aa: CSVERMGHHETNYGYTF

abundance: -
d_gene: -
j_gene: TRBJ1-1
v_gene: TRBV27
CDR3nt: TGTGCCAGCAGTCAGGGGAACACTGAAGCTTTCTTT
CDR3aa: CASSQGNTEAFF

abundance: -
d_gene: -
j_gene: TRBJ2-3
v_gene: TRBV19
CDR3nt: TGTGCCACGGAGATGAAGCAGGGAGGAGCGGATACGCAGTATTTT
CDR3aa: CATEMKQGGADTQYF

abundance: -
d_gene: TRBD1
j_gene: TRBJ2-5
v_gene: TRBV27
CDR3nt: TGTGCCAGCAGTTCCCGGACAGGGGGCCATCAAGAGACCCAGTACTTC
CDR3aa: CASSSRTGGHQETQYF

abundance: -
d_gene: TRBD1
j_gene: TRBJ1-4
v_gene: TRBV7-9
CDR3nt: TGTGCCAGCAGCTTAGTCCTGGACAGGGTGCGGGAAAAACTGTTTTTT
CDR3aa: CASSLVLDRVREKLFF

abundance: -
d_gene: -
j_gene: TRBJ1-4
v_gene: TRBV5-1
CDR3nt: TGCGCCAGCAGCCAAACAGGCAGCCGAAAACTGTTTTTT
CDR3aa: CASSQTGSRKLFF

abundance: -
d_gene: -
j_gene: TRBJ1-1
v_gene: TRBV4-1
CDR3nt: TGCGCCAGCAGCCAAGGTTGGGTCGGGGGAACTGAAGCTTTCTTT
CDR3aa: CASSQGWVGGTEAFF

abundance: -
d_gene: -
j_gene: TRBJ1-2
v_gene: TRBV7-2
CDR3nt: TGTGCCAGCGTAGTTGCTGCGTATGGCTACACCTTC
CDR3aa: CASVVAAYGYTF

abundance: -
d_gene: TRBD1
j_gene: TRBJ2-7
v_gene: TRBV5-6
CDR3nt: TGTGCCAGCAGCACCGGGCCCGGGACAGGGTCCCACGAGCAGTACTTC
CDR3aa: CASSTGPGTGSHEQYF

abundance: -
d_gene: TRBD1
j_gene: TRBJ2-2
v_gene: TRBV19
CDR3nt: TGTGCCAGTCAGGACAGGGTCCGCACCGGGGAGCTGTTTTTT
CDR3aa: CASQDRVRTGELFF

abundance: once
d_gene: TRBD2
j_gene: TRBJ2-3
v_gene: TRBV5-1
CDR3nt: TGCGCCAGCAGCTCTATGGGGGGGAAGCGGGGGCCTGGCACAGATACGCAGTATTTT
CDR3aa: CASSSMGGKRGPGTDTQYF

abundance: -
d_gene: TRBD1
j_gene: TRBJ1-1
v_gene: TRBV5-1
CDR3nt: TGCGCCAGCAGCTTGAAGGACAGGGGGCAGAACACTGAAGCTTTCTTT
CDR3aa: CASSLKDRGQNTEAFF

abundance: -
d_gene: -
j_gene: TRBJ2-7
v_gene: TRBV21-1
CDR3nt: TGTGCCAGCAGCAAAGACAGGGGAGAAAGTCGCGAGCAGTACTTC
CDR3aa: CASSKDRGESREQYF

abundance: -
d_gene: -
j_gene: TRBJ2-1
v_gene: TRBV7-5
CDR3nt: TGTGCCAGAAGCGGACTCTCCTACAATGAGCAGTTCTTC
CDR3aa: CARSGLSYNEQFF

abundance: -
d_gene: -
j_gene: TRBJ1-2
v_gene: TRBV5-6
CDR3nt: TGTGCCAGCAGCTTGGGGGGGGTGGTTGGCTACACCTTC
CDR3aa: CASSLGGVVGYTF

abundance: -
d_gene: -
j_gene: TRBJ2-7
v_gene: TRBV19
CDR3nt: TGTGCCAGTAGTTCGACAGGCCGCGCCTACGAGCAGTACTTC
CDR3aa: CASSSTGRAYEQYF

abundance: -
d_gene: TRBD2
j_gene: TRBJ2-3
v_gene: TRBV9
CDR3nt: TGTGCCAGCAGCTCGGGGACTAGCGGGATTGGGGATACGCAGTATTTT
CDR3aa: CASSSGTSGIGDTQYF

abundance: -
d_gene: -
j_gene: TRBJ1-3
v_gene: TRBV5-1
CDR3nt: TGCGCCAGCAGCGATGACAAGACCGGAAACACCATATATTTT
CDR3aa: CASSDDKTGNTIYF

abundance: once
d_gene: TRBD1
j_gene: TRBJ1-5
v_gene: TRBV18
CDR3nt: TGTGCCAGCTCGCCCGGGACAGGGAGTGTAGCTCAGCCCCAGCATTTT
CDR3aa: CASSPGTGSVAQPQHF

abundance: once
d_gene: -
j_gene: TRBJ2-1
v_gene: TRBV5-1
CDR3nt: TGCGCCAGCAGCCCAGGGGCTCGCTCATACAATGAGCAGTTCTTC
CDR3aa: CASSPGARSYNEQFF